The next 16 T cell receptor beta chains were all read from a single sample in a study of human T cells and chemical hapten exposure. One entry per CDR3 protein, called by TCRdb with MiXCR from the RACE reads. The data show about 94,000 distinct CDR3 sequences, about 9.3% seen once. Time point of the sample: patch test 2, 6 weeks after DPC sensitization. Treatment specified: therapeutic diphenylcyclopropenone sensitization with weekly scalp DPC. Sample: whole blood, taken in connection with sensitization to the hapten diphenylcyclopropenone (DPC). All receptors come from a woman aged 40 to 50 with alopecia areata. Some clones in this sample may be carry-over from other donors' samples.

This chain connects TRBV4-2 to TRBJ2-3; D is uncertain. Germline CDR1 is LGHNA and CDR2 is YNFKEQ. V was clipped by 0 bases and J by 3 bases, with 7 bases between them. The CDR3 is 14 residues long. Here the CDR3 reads CASSQDYRTDTQYF. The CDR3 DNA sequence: TGTGCCAGCAGCCAAGATTACAGAACAGATACGCAGTATTTT.

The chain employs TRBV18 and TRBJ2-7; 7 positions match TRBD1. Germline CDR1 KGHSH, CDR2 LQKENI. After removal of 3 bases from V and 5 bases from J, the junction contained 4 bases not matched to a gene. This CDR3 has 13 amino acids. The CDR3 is CASSPDRDDEQYF. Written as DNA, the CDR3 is TGTGCCAGCTCACCTGACAGGGATGACGAGCAGTACTTC.

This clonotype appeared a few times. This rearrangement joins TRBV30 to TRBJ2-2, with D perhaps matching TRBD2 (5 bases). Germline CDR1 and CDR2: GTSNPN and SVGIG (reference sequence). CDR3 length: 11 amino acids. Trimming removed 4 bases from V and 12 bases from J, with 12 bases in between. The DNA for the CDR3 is TGTGCCTGGAAAAGGGAGACCCAGCTGTTTTTT. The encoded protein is CAWKRETQLFF.

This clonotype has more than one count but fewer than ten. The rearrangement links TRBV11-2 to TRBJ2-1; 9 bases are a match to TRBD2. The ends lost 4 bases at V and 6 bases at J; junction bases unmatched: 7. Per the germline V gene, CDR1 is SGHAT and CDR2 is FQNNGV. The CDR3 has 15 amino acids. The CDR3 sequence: CASSSTGLASNEQFF. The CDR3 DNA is TGTGCCAGCAGCTCCACTGGACTAGCGTCCAATGAGCAGTTCTTC. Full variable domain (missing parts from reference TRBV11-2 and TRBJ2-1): EAGVAQSPRYKIIEKRQSVAFWCNPISGHATLYWYQQILGQGPKLLIQFQNNGVVDDSQLPKDRFSAERLKGVDSTLKIQPAKLEDSAVYLCASSSTGLASNEQFFGPGTRLTVL.

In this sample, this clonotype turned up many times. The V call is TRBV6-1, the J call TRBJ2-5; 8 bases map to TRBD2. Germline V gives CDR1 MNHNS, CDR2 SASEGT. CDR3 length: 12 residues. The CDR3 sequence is CAVAGFQETQYF. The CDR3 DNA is TGTGCAGTAGCGGGGTTTCAAGAGACCCAGTACTTC.

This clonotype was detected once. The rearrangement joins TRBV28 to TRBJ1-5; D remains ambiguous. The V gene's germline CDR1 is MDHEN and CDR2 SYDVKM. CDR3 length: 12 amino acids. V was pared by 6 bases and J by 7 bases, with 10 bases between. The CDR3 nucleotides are TGTGCCAGCAGACAAGAGGAGCAGCCCCAGCATTTT. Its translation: CASRQEEQPQHF.

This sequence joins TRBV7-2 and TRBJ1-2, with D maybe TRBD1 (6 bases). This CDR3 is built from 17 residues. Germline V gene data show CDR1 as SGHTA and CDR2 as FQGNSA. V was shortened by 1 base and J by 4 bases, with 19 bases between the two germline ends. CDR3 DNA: TGTGCCAGCAGCTTAGATAGCCCGGGGGCTGATGTCTATGGCTACACCTTC. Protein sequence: CASSLDSPGADVYGYTF.

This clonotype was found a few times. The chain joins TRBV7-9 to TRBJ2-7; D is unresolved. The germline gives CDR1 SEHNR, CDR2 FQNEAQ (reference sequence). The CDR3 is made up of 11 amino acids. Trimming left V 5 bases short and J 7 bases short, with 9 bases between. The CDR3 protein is CASSGLVEQYF. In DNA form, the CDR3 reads TGTGCCAGCAGCGGCCTTGTTGAGCAGTACTTC.

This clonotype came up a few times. The CDR3 here is CAISGQNSYNEQFF. The CDR3 DNA reads TGTGCCATCAGCGGACAGAACTCCTACAATGAGCAGTTCTTC. The chain carries TRBV10-3 and TRBJ2-1; tentative D call: TRBD1 (6 bases). The V and J ends lost 6 bases and 0 bases respectively, with 9 bases between them. The CDR3 has 14 residues. Germline lookup yields CDR1 ENHRY and CDR2 SYGVKD.

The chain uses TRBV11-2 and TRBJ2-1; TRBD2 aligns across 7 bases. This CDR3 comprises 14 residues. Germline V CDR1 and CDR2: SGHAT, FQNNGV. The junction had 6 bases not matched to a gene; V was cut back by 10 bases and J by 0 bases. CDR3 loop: CATKLATSYNEQFF. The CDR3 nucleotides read TGTGCCACCAAACTAGCGACCTCCTACAATGAGCAGTTCTTC. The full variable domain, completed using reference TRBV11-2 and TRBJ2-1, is EAGVAQSPRYKIIEKRQSVAFWCNPISGHATLYWYQQILGQGPKLLIQFQNNGVVDDSQLPKDRFSAERLKGVDSTLKIQPAKLEDSAVYLCATKLATSYNEQFFGPGTRLTVL.

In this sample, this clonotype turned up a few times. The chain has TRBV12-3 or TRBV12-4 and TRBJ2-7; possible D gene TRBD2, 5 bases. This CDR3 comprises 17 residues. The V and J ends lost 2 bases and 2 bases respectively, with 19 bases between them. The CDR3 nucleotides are TGTGCCAGCAGTTTAAGGACTGATGCGGTGAGGCCCTACGAGCAGTACTTC. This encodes CASSLRTDAVRPYEQYF.

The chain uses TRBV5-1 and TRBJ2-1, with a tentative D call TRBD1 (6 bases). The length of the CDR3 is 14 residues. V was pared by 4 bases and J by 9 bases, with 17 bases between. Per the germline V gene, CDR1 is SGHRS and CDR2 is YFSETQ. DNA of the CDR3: TGCGCCAGCAGCCCTATTGAGAGAGGGGGTGAGCAGTTCTTC. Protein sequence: CASSPIERGGEQFF.

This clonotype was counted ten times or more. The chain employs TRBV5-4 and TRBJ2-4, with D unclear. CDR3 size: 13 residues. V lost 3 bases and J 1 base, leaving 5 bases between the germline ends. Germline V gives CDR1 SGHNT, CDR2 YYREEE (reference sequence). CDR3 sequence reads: CASSSPAKNIQYF. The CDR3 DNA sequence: TGTGCCAGCAGCTCCCCGGCCAAAAACATTCAGTACTTC.

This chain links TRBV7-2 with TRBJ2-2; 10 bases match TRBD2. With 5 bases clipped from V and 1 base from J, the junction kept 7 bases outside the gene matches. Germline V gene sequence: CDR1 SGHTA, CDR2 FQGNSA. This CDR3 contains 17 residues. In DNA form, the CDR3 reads TGTGCCAGCAGCCCCGGACTAGCGGCTCTGAACACCGGGGAGCTGTTTTTT. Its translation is CASSPGLAALNTGELFF.

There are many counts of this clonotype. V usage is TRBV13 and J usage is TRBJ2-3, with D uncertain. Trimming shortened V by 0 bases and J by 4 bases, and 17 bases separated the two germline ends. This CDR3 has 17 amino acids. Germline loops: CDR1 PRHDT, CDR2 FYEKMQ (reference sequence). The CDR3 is CASSLGSSGPRADTQYF. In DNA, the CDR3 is TGTGCCAGCAGCTTAGGTTCATCCGGCCCCCGCGCAGATACGCAGTATTTT.

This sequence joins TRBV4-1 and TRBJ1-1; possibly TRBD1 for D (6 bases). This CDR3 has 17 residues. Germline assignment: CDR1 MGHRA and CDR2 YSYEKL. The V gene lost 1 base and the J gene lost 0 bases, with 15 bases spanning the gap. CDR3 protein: CASSQVRRGVMNTEAFF. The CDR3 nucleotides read TGCGCCAGCAGCCAAGTCCGAAGGGGGGTGATGAACACTGAAGCTTTCTTT.